These T cell receptor beta chains were read from a single sample in a study of shared T cell receptors in the human thymus. Sequencing used immunoSEQ multiplex PCR; TCRdb keeps in-frame clones, though not all of them. The sample shows about 730,000 clones, over 75% of them seen only once. These data are also associated with another study on human thymus T cells.

Sample: thymocytes. The source is a girl under three years old with a congenital heart defect. The CDR3 runs from the conserved cysteine through the conserved F or W. The order of the fields is D gene, clone size, J gene, V gene, CDR3 DNA, CDR3 protein. A D gene is named only where the DNA matches it firmly. The listing skips clone size in some rows; elsewhere it reads once, few, many or a size class.

d_gene: -; abundance: -; j_gene: TRBJ1-1; v_gene: TRBV19; CDR3nt: TGTGCCAGTAGTATAGCGCGGAACACTGAAGCTTTCTTT; CDR3aa: CASSIARNTEAFF
d_gene: -; abundance: -; j_gene: TRBJ1-4; v_gene: TRBV4-3; CDR3nt: TGCGCCAGCAGCCAAGGACAGGCCGGAGTTGCAACTAATGAAAAACTGTTTTTT; CDR3aa: CASSQGQAGVATNEKLFF
d_gene: -; abundance: -; j_gene: TRBJ1-2; v_gene: TRBV15; CDR3nt: TGTGCCACCAGCAGAGAGGTTAAAGCCTATGGCTACACCTTC; CDR3aa: CATSREVKAYGYTF
d_gene: -; abundance: -; j_gene: TRBJ1-1; v_gene: TRBV19; CDR3nt: TGTGCCAGTACCCCCGGTCGCGGGGTCGGACCGATTGAAGCTTTCTTT; CDR3aa: CASTPGRGVGPIEAFF
d_gene: -; abundance: -; j_gene: TRBJ1-2; v_gene: TRBV7-2; CDR3nt: TGTGCCAGCAGCTTATCCCCCGCAGGGACGGGGGGAGGCTACACCTTC; CDR3aa: CASSLSPAGTGGGYTF
d_gene: TRBD1; abundance: -; j_gene: TRBJ2-1; v_gene: TRBV5-8; CDR3nt: TGTGCCAGCAGCTTGCCGGTTGGGACAGGGGCCTACAATGAGCAGTTCTTC; CDR3aa: CASSLPVGTGAYNEQFF
d_gene: -; abundance: -; j_gene: TRBJ2-7; v_gene: TRBV4-3; CDR3nt: TGCGCCAGCAGCCAAGAATGGAGGAACTTCTCCTACGAGCAGTACTTC; CDR3aa: CASSQEWRNFSYEQYF
d_gene: -; abundance: -; j_gene: TRBJ1-1; v_gene: TRBV10-1; CDR3nt: TGCGCCAGCAGTGAGGGGAGGGGGACTGAAGCTTTCTTT; CDR3aa: CASSEGRGTEAFF
d_gene: -; abundance: few; j_gene: TRBJ1-1; v_gene: TRBV5-6; CDR3nt: TGTGCCAGCAACGAGCGGGAGGGCACTGAAGCTTTCTTT; CDR3aa: CASNEREGTEAFF
d_gene: TRBD1; abundance: -; j_gene: TRBJ1-2; v_gene: TRBV7-8; CDR3nt: TGTGCCAGCAGTGACAGGGTTTGTAGCTTTGACTATGGCTACACCTTC; CDR3aa: CASSDRVCSFDYGYTF
d_gene: TRBD1; abundance: once; j_gene: TRBJ1-1; v_gene: TRBV6-1; CDR3nt: TGTGCCAGCAGTGAAGATACGAGACAGGGGTACACTGAAGCTTTCTTT; CDR3aa: CASSEDTRQGYTEAFF
d_gene: -; abundance: -; j_gene: TRBJ2-7; v_gene: TRBV7-7; CDR3nt: TGTGCTAGCAGCTTCGGGGGATTGGGCGAGCAGTACTTC; CDR3aa: CASSFGGLGEQYF
d_gene: TRBD2; abundance: -; j_gene: TRBJ2-2; v_gene: TRBV2; CDR3nt: TGTGCCAGCGACCCCGTCCGGGCGGGGGGGACGAACACCGGGGAGCTGTTTTTT; CDR3aa: CASDPVRAGGTNTGELFF
d_gene: TRBD2; abundance: -; j_gene: TRBJ2-1; v_gene: TRBV11-2; CDR3nt: TGTGCCAGCAGCTTAGGGCTAGCGGGGGGCATTTCCTACAATGAGCAGTTCTTC; CDR3aa: CASSLGLAGGISYNEQFF
d_gene: -; abundance: -; j_gene: TRBJ1-3; v_gene: TRBV6-5; CDR3nt: TGTGCCAGCAGCTCCACAGGGATTGGAAACACCATATATTTT; CDR3aa: CASSSTGIGNTIYF
d_gene: -; abundance: -; j_gene: TRBJ2-7; v_gene: TRBV11-2; CDR3nt: TGTGCCAGCAGCTTTCCAGGGCGGTGCTACGAGCAGTACTTC; CDR3aa: CASSFPGRCYEQYF
d_gene: -; abundance: few; j_gene: TRBJ1-1; v_gene: TRBV28; CDR3nt: TGTGCCATCAAACCTAGGGGCAGAGAAGCTTTCTTT; CDR3aa: CAIKPRGREAFF
d_gene: -; abundance: -; j_gene: TRBJ1-6; v_gene: TRBV7-6; CDR3nt: TGTGCCAGCAGCCCTTGGAGCTCCTATAATTCACCCCTCCACTTT; CDR3aa: CASSPWSSYNSPLHF
d_gene: -; abundance: -; j_gene: TRBJ1-5; v_gene: TRBV7-2; CDR3nt: TGTGCCAGCAGCTTATTCCGAGGGGGGGAGATTAATCAGCCCCAGCATTTT; CDR3aa: CASSLFRGGEINQPQHF
d_gene: -; abundance: once; j_gene: TRBJ1-6; v_gene: TRBV6-1; CDR3nt: TGTGCCAGCAGGGGGCAGGTTAATTCACCCCTCCACTTT; CDR3aa: CASRGQVNSPLHF
d_gene: TRBD2; abundance: -; j_gene: TRBJ2-7; v_gene: TRBV7-6; CDR3nt: TGTGCCAGCAGCCACACACAGCTTGGACTAGCGGAAGGCGACGAGCAGTACTTC; CDR3aa: CASSHTQLGLAEGDEQYF
d_gene: -; abundance: -; j_gene: TRBJ2-7; v_gene: TRBV7-6; CDR3nt: TGTGCCAGCATACCTTCACCGGGGTCCTACGAGCAGTACTTC; CDR3aa: CASIPSPGSYEQYF
d_gene: -; abundance: -; j_gene: TRBJ2-7; v_gene: TRBV7-8; CDR3nt: TGTGCCAGCCGGTGGGGGGTAATTTCCAACGAGCAGTACTTC; CDR3aa: CASRWGVISNEQYF
d_gene: TRBD2; abundance: -; j_gene: TRBJ2-6; v_gene: TRBV7-6; CDR3nt: TGTGCCAGCAGCTTAGGCCTAGCGGGGGCCAATCACTCTGGGGCCAACGTCCTGACTTTC; CDR3aa: CASSLGLAGANHSGANVLTF
d_gene: TRBD1; abundance: -; j_gene: TRBJ1-1; v_gene: TRBV4-1; CDR3nt: TGCGCCAGCACGCCTTTAGTCCACAGGGGGCCTGGCACTGAAGCTTTCTTT; CDR3aa: CASTPLVHRGPGTEAFF
d_gene: TRBD1; abundance: -; j_gene: TRBJ2-2; v_gene: TRBV28; CDR3nt: TGTGCCAGCAGTTTAGGGGGGACAGGGATCGGGGAGCTGTTTTTT; CDR3aa: CASSLGGTGIGELFF
d_gene: -; abundance: -; j_gene: TRBJ2-3; v_gene: TRBV19; CDR3nt: TGTGCCAGTAGTATTTTAGGTTGGGGACAGACCCGGGGGAGGCTGTCCCGCACAGATACGCAGTATTTT; CDR3aa: CASSILGWGQTRGRLSRTDTQYF
d_gene: -; abundance: -; j_gene: TRBJ2-5; v_gene: TRBV6-5; CDR3nt: TGTGCCAGCAGTGAACGGGTGGGTTTGGAGACCCAGTACTTC; CDR3aa: CASSERVGLETQYF
d_gene: -; abundance: -; j_gene: TRBJ1-1; v_gene: TRBV19; CDR3nt: TGTGCCAGTACGGGGGTAGGGACTGAAGCTTTCTTT; CDR3aa: CASTGVGTEAFF
d_gene: -; abundance: -; j_gene: TRBJ1-3; v_gene: TRBV5-1; CDR3nt: TGCGCCAGCAGCACAGGGAACGGGACTGGAAACACCATATATTTT; CDR3aa: CASSTGNGTGNTIYF
d_gene: -; abundance: -; j_gene: TRBJ1-2; v_gene: TRBV6-1; CDR3nt: TGTGCCAGCAGTGAACGGCCGTTCAGGGCTCTTAACTATGGCTACACCTTC; CDR3aa: CASSERPFRALNYGYTF
d_gene: TRBD1; abundance: -; j_gene: TRBJ1-2; v_gene: TRBV28; CDR3nt: TGTGCCAGCAGCCCTTTACTAAGGGACAGGGGGCGCAGAGATGGCTACACCTTC; CDR3aa: CASSPLLRDRGRRDGYTF
d_gene: TRBD1; abundance: -; j_gene: TRBJ1-3; v_gene: TRBV14; CDR3nt: TGTGCCAGCAGCGAGGACAGGAACTCTGGAAACACCATATATTTT; CDR3aa: CASSEDRNSGNTIYF
d_gene: TRBD1; abundance: -; j_gene: TRBJ2-7; v_gene: TRBV4-3; CDR3nt: TGCGCCAGCAGCCCTCAGGCGCAGGACAGGGGGCAGGAGCAGTACTTC; CDR3aa: CASSPQAQDRGQEQYF
d_gene: TRBD2; abundance: -; j_gene: TRBJ2-7; v_gene: TRBV7-2; CDR3nt: TGTGCCAGCAGCTTATCCCGGGACTACAGCTTGATTTTC; CDR3aa: CASSLSRDYSLIF
d_gene: TRBD1; abundance: -; j_gene: TRBJ1-2; v_gene: TRBV2; CDR3nt: TGTGCCAGCAGTGAAGCTCTCAGGGGGCAAGGCTACACCTTC; CDR3aa: CASSEALRGQGYTF
d_gene: TRBD2; abundance: once; j_gene: TRBJ2-3; v_gene: TRBV6-6; CDR3nt: TGTGCCAGCATGGGCCTAGCGGGGTACACAGATACGCAGTATTTT; CDR3aa: CASMGLAGYTDTQYF
d_gene: -; abundance: -; j_gene: TRBJ2-1; v_gene: TRBV2; CDR3nt: TGTGCCAGCGGCACCCCCTACAATGAGCAGTTCTTC; CDR3aa: CASGTPYNEQFF
d_gene: -; abundance: -; j_gene: TRBJ2-3; v_gene: TRBV5-4; CDR3nt: TGTGCCAGCAGCTTGATTAGGGAGTCAGATACGCAGTATTTT; CDR3aa: CASSLIRESDTQYF
d_gene: TRBD2; abundance: -; j_gene: TRBJ2-3; v_gene: TRBV19; CDR3nt: TGTGCCACCACGGGGGAGGGGAGGGATGATACGCAGTATTTT; CDR3aa: CATTGEGRDDTQYF
d_gene: -; abundance: -; j_gene: TRBJ2-1; v_gene: TRBV5-1; CDR3nt: TGCGCCAGCAGCTTGGAGGTCAGGGATTCCGCGCCATACAATGAGCAGTTCTTC; CDR3aa: CASSLEVRDSAPYNEQFF
d_gene: TRBD2; abundance: -; j_gene: TRBJ2-7; v_gene: TRBV5-1; CDR3nt: TGCGCCAGCAGCATTTTGACTAGCGGGGGGGTCGGGGAGCAGTACTTC; CDR3aa: CASSILTSGGVGEQYF
d_gene: -; abundance: -; j_gene: TRBJ2-1; v_gene: TRBV6-5; CDR3nt: TGTGCCAGCAGTTACTCTGATGACTACTACAATGAGCAGTTCTTC; CDR3aa: CASSYSDDYYNEQFF
d_gene: -; abundance: -; j_gene: TRBJ1-2; v_gene: TRBV28; CDR3nt: TGTGCCAGCAGTTTCTTTAAGGGAGACTATGGCTACACCTTC; CDR3aa: CASSFFKGDYGYTF
d_gene: -; abundance: -; j_gene: TRBJ1-2; v_gene: TRBV6-6; CDR3nt: TGTGCCAGCAGTACTCCAACAGTCTCAGCTAACTATGGCTACACCTTC; CDR3aa: CASSTPTVSANYGYTF
d_gene: -; abundance: -; j_gene: TRBJ1-1; v_gene: TRBV2; CDR3nt: TGTGCCAGCAGTGAAGCGGAAAGACAGAACACTGAAGCTTTCTTT; CDR3aa: CASSEAERQNTEAFF
d_gene: -; abundance: -; j_gene: TRBJ1-3; v_gene: TRBV5-4; CDR3nt: TGTGCCAGCAGCGCTTTCCGGGGGGGCTCTGGAAACACCATATATTTT; CDR3aa: CASSAFRGGSGNTIYF
d_gene: -; abundance: -; j_gene: TRBJ2-2; v_gene: TRBV27; CDR3nt: TGTGCCAGCAGTTTCAATCCTCTATACACCGGGGAGCTGTTTTTT; CDR3aa: CASSFNPLYTGELFF
d_gene: -; abundance: -; j_gene: TRBJ2-7; v_gene: TRBV11-2; CDR3nt: TGTGCCAGCAGCTTAGATAGGCGGACCTACGAGCAGTACTTC; CDR3aa: CASSLDRRTYEQYF
d_gene: TRBD2; abundance: few; j_gene: TRBJ2-5; v_gene: TRBV5-1; CDR3nt: TGCGCCAGCAGCCCGGGGGGGGACCAGTACTTC; CDR3aa: CASSPGGDQYF
d_gene: TRBD1; abundance: -; j_gene: TRBJ2-5; v_gene: TRBV18; CDR3nt: TGTGCCAGCTCACCCCGGACAGGGGGGGACCAAGAGACCCAGTACTTC; CDR3aa: CASSPRTGGDQETQYF
d_gene: -; abundance: -; j_gene: TRBJ1-2; v_gene: TRBV29-1; CDR3nt: TGCAGCGCCCGGGGGGTCTATGGCTACACCTTC; CDR3aa: CSARGVYGYTF
d_gene: TRBD1; abundance: -; j_gene: TRBJ1-5; v_gene: TRBV28; CDR3nt: TGTGCCAGCAGTCATATGACAGGGCGGCTCGTCATTTATCAGCCCCAGCATTTT; CDR3aa: CASSHMTGRLVIYQPQHF
d_gene: -; abundance: -; j_gene: TRBJ1-2; v_gene: TRBV6-4; CDR3nt: TGTGCCAGCAGGCGCTCTGGCTACACCTTC; CDR3aa: CASRRSGYTF
d_gene: TRBD1; abundance: -; j_gene: TRBJ2-7; v_gene: TRBV5-6; CDR3nt: TGTGCCAGCAGCTACAAACGTGGGGCCCGGGACAGGGCGAACGAGCAGTACTTC; CDR3aa: CASSYKRGARDRANEQYF
d_gene: -; abundance: -; j_gene: TRBJ1-2; v_gene: TRBV9; CDR3nt: TGTGCCAGCAGCTCTTTCAGGGGACCCTATATTTCTAACTATGGCTACACCTTC; CDR3aa: CASSSFRGPYISNYGYTF
d_gene: -; abundance: -; j_gene: TRBJ2-5; v_gene: TRBV5-5; CDR3nt: TGTGCCAGCAGCTTGGTAGGTCCAAAACTCCCCGGGGAGGAGACCCAGTACTTC; CDR3aa: CASSLVGPKLPGEETQYF
d_gene: TRBD1; abundance: -; j_gene: TRBJ2-6; v_gene: TRBV5-1; CDR3nt: TGCGCCAGCAGCTTGGACCCTATGGACAGGCTACCTCTCGAGGCCAACGTCCTGACTTTC; CDR3aa: CASSLDPMDRLPLEANVLTF
d_gene: -; abundance: -; j_gene: TRBJ2-2; v_gene: TRBV28; CDR3nt: TGTGCCAGCAGTTTGGTCGGCACCGGGGAGCTGTTTTTT; CDR3aa: CASSLVGTGELFF
d_gene: -; abundance: -; j_gene: TRBJ2-3; v_gene: TRBV28; CDR3nt: TGTGCCAGCAGTTTTGCTCTACGCACAGATACGCAGTATTTT; CDR3aa: CASSFALRTDTQYF